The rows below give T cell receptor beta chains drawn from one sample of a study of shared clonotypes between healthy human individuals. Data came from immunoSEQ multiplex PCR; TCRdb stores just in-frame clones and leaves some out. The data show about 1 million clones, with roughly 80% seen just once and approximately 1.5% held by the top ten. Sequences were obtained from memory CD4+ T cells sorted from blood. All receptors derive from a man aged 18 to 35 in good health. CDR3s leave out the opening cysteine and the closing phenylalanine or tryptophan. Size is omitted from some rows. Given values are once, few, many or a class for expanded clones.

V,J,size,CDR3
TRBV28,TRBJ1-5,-,ASSLEGTGRNQPQH
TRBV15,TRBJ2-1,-,ATSRGGSVHEQF
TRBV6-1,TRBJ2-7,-,ASNPRQDPYEQY
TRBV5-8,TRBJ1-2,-,ASSLGQGAKGYT
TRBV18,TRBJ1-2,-,ASSRQGNYGYT
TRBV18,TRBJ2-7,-,ASSQRVGTGGEQY
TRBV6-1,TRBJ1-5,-,ASRGGNQPQH
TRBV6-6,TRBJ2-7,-,ASSFSGGPYEQY
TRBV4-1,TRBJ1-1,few,ASKIPGQGLNTEAF
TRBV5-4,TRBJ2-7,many,ASSPTLGQSYEQY
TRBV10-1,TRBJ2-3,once,ASSGGQKTQY
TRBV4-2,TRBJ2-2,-,ASRSSSGGAGELF
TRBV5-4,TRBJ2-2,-,ASSLGGQNTGELF
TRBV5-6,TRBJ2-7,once,ASSNPGTAYYEQY
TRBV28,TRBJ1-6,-,ASSAPPGTTHSPLH
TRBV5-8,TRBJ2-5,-,ASSLSGQGRETQY
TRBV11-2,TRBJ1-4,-,ASSHRRNFEKLF
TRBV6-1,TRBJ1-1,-,ASSQPNKVTEAF
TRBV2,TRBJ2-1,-,ASSEDGIGQF
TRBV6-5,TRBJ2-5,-,ASSYLGRGETQY
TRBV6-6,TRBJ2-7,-,ASSLSRGGTGEQY
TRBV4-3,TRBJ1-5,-,ASSQDGGGQPQH
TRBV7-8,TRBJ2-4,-,ASSLYYRGGDIQY
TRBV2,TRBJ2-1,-,ASSEFSANEQF
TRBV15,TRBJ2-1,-,ATSQVYNEQF
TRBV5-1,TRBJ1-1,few,ASGGRTGGNTEAF
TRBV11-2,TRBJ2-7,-,ASSPPERDRDEQY
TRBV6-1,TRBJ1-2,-,ASSKEGGGYT
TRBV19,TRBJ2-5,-,ASQQGGGETQY
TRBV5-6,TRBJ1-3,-,ASSLKTASGNTIY
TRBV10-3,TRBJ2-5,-,AISSFCGRASFPETQY